Sequencing of this TCR beta chain was carried out in a study of cytomegalovirus exposure and HLA in healthy donors. The CDR3 loop spans 13 amino acids. V was pared by 6 bases and J by 9 bases, with 10 bases of the junction left unmatched. CDR1 is SGHKS and CDR2 is YYEKEE in the germline V gene (reference sequence). The study ran its PCR with 60 Vbeta and 13 Jbeta primers. Generated by immunoSEQ multiplex PCR, the TCRdb table keeps only in-frame clones and is missing some. The sample carries about 180,000 clones, around 80% recorded once. What was sequenced was PBMCs. This receptor was obtained from a girl aged 10-17 years in good health and CMV-seropositive. The rearrangement joins TRBV5-5 to TRBJ2-5; 8 nucleotides align to TRBD2. In nucleotides, the CDR3 is TGTGCCAGCAACCCGGGACTAGATAGTTCCCAGTACTTC. Its protein is CASNPGLDSSQYF.